This T cell receptor (beta chain) was sequenced for a study of T cells in tuberculosis. Overall study: IGRA-negative adolescents, IGRA-positive adolescents with latent tuberculosis and adults with active tuberculosis formed this South African cohort.

Time point: new active TB diagnosis, blood taken before or within 7 days of starting treatment. Some clones are missing from TCRdb's copy, which holds only in-frame ones; the method was immunoSEQ multiplex PCR. The sample contains under 35,000 clones, just over 90% of which appear only once. V was pared by 4 bases and J by 3 bases, with 13 bases of the junction left unmatched. CDR1 SGDLS and CDR2 YYNGEE come from the germline V gene. The CDR3 loop spans 17 amino acids. This clonotype was sampled from an adult with tuberculosis. Some clones in this sample may be carry-over from other donors' samples. The gene calls are TRBV9 and TRBJ2-3, with 8 bases that match TRBD2. The sample consisted of PBMCs, taken at tuberculosis diagnosis. The CDR3 loop is CASSPGSAGVLTDTQYF. Written as DNA, the CDR3 is TGTGCCAGCAGCCCAGGATCAGCGGGGGTTTTGACAGATACGCAGTATTTT.